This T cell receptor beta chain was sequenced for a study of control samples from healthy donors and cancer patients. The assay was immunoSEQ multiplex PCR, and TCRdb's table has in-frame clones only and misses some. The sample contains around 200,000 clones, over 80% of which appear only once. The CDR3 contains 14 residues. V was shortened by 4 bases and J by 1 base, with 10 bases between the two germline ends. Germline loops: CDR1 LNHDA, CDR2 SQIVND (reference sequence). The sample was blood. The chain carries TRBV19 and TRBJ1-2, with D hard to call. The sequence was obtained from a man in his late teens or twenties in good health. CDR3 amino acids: CASSSLSGNYGYTF. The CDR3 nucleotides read TGTGCCAGTAGTAGCCTCAGCGGTAACTATGGCTACACCTTC.